A selection of T cell receptor beta chains follows, all from one sample in a study of cytomegalovirus exposure and HLA in healthy donors. Only in-frame clones appear in the TCRdb table, and some are missing; sequencing was by immunoSEQ multiplex PCR. The sample holds 91,000 or so clones, approximately 76% seen once. The specimen sequenced was PBMCs. The source is a man aged 25-45 years in good health and CMV-seropositive. The CDR3 runs from the conserved cysteine through the conserved F or W. The D gene is left open where the match is weak. The size of a clone is reported for some rows only, either as once, few or many, or as a class for expanded clones.

D gene	J gene	V gene	clone size	CDR3 DNA	CDR3 protein
-	TRBJ2-2	TRBV10-2	-	TGCGCCAGCAGAGTCGGACTCCGGGACACCGGGGAGCTGTTTTTT	CASRVGLRDTGELFF
-	TRBJ1-6	TRBV5-4	few	TGTGCCAGCAGCTTGGGGCAGGTTGAGTCACCCCTCCACTTT	CASSLGQVESPLHF
-	TRBJ1-1	TRBV18	-	TGTGCCAGCTCAGCCGGGATATTGAACACTGAAGCTTTCTTT	CASSAGILNTEAFF
TRBD1	TRBJ2-1	TRBV7-2	-	TGTGCCAGCAGCCTTACTAGAGACAGGGCCCCCAATGAGCAGTTCTTC	CASSLTRDRAPNEQFF
TRBD1	TRBJ2-2	TRBV25-1	few	TGTGCCAGCAGTGAATATAGGACAGGGGACACCGGGGAGCTGTTTTTT	CASSEYRTGDTGELFF
TRBD1	TRBJ2-3	TRBV19	-	TGTGCCAGTACCCCTAGACCCAGGGGGCGGACAGATACGCAGTATTTT	CASTPRPRGRTDTQYF
-	TRBJ1-5	TRBV25-1	-	TGTGCCAGCAGTGAATTTGGCGGGGATCAGCCCCAGCATTTT	CASSEFGGDQPQHF
-	TRBJ2-3	TRBV6-1	-	TGTGCCAGCAAGGTCCCGGGACTCCCCACAGATACGCAGTATTTT	CASKVPGLPTDTQYF
-	TRBJ2-7	TRBV7-2	-	TGTGCCAGCAGCTTCGTACTCACCACCTACGAGCAGTACTTC	CASSFVLTTYEQYF
TRBD1	TRBJ2-3	TRBV9	few	TGTGCCAGCAGCGTAGGAGGGGACAGGGGGCGAGATACGCAGTATTTT	CASSVGGDRGRDTQYF
-	TRBJ1-4	TRBV5-1	-	TGCGCCAGCAGCCCTGAGGTGGTGAGTGAAAAACTGTTTTTT	CASSPEVVSEKLFF
-	TRBJ1-5	TRBV4-2	-	TGTGCCAGCAGCCAAGAGGGGGGGTTTCAGCCCCAGCATTTT	CASSQEGGFQPQHF
-	TRBJ1-1	TRBV7-2	-	TGTGCCAGCAGCTTAGGTGGCTGGGGCTCCATGAACACTGAAGCTTTCTTT	CASSLGGWGSMNTEAFF
-	TRBJ1-5	TRBV18	-	TGTGCCAGCTCACCGAGTATTAGCAATCAGCCCCAGCATTTT	CASSPSISNQPQHF
TRBD1	TRBJ1-1	TRBV5-5	few	TGTGCCAGCAGCTCACCTATAACAGGGGACAACAAAGCTTTCTTT	CASSSPITGDNKAFF
-	TRBJ2-2	TRBV7-3	-	TGTGCCAGCAGCTTAATTGGAGGGAACACCGGGGAGCTGTTTTTT	CASSLIGGNTGELFF
-	TRBJ2-7	TRBV6-1	-	TGTGCCAGCAGTGAAGGGACAAGACTCTACGAGCAGTACTTC	CASSEGTRLYEQYF
-	TRBJ1-1	TRBV27	-	TGTGCCAGCTCTTACCGGGGTTTCGGTGATACTGAAGCTTTCTTT	CASSYRGFGDTEAFF
TRBD1	TRBJ1-1	TRBV4-1	-	TGCGCCAGCAGCCAAGGCTGGACAGGGGTCACTGAAGCTTTCTTT	CASSQGWTGVTEAFF
-	TRBJ1-5	TRBV6-6	-	TGTGCCAGCAGTTACTCGAGAGGCCCCAATCAGCCCCAGCATTTT	CASSYSRGPNQPQHF
-	TRBJ1-1	TRBV5-6	-	TGTGCCAGCAGCCAAGACGGGGTTGAAGCTTTCTTT	CASSQDGVEAFF
TRBD2	TRBJ2-1	TRBV27	-	TGTGCCAGCAGTTTATTGGGAGGGGCGCAGTTCTTC	CASSLLGGAQFF
-	TRBJ2-2	TRBV7-2	-	TGTGCCAGCAGCTGGGCCTTTAGGGTTGGGAGGACGAACACCGGGGAGCTGTTTTTT	CASSWAFRVGRTNTGELFF
-	TRBJ2-7	TRBV1	-	TGCACCAGCAGCGCCCGGGGGGGCCGGTACGAGCAGTACTTC	CTSSARGGRYEQYF
-	TRBJ1-2	TRBV6-1	once	TGTGCCAGCAGTGACTTCGGAGACAGCTATGGCTACACCTTC	CASSDFGDSYGYTF
TRBD2	TRBJ2-1	TRBV30	-	TGTGCCCAATCGGGCGGGAGTTTGAATGAGCAGTTCTTC	CAQSGGSLNEQFF
-	TRBJ1-6	TRBV29-1	-	TGCAGCGTTGGTGAGGGATCCACACCCCTCCACTTT	CSVGEGSTPLHF
-	TRBJ1-2	TRBV5-4	-	TGTGCCAGCAGCTTGGGACAGACGGGCTATGGCTACACCTTC	CASSLGQTGYGYTF
-	TRBJ2-5	TRBV4-1	few	TGCGCCAGCAGCCCCGGTGCCGAGACCCAGTACTTC	CASSPGAETQYF
-	TRBJ2-1	TRBV28	-	TGTGCCAGCAGTCCCCGGGTAGCGGAGACTTACAATGAGCAGTTCTTC	CASSPRVAETYNEQFF
-	TRBJ1-1	TRBV9	-	TGTGCCAGCAGCGTAGGGCTGGGGCTGGACACTGAAGCTTTCTTT	CASSVGLGLDTEAFF
-	TRBJ1-1	TRBV27	-	TGTGCCAGCAGTTTATTAATGCCGACGGGGTCAACTGAAGCTTTCTTT	CASSLLMPTGSTEAFF
-	TRBJ2-1	TRBV6-1	few	TGTGCCAGCAGTTTCGCTTCCTACGAGCAGTTCTTC	CASSFASYEQFF
TRBD1	TRBJ2-7	TRBV30	-	TGTGCCTGGAGTAAGGGACAGTCCTACGAGCAGTACTTC	CAWSKGQSYEQYF
TRBD1	TRBJ2-7	TRBV6-1	-	TGTGCCAGCAGTGAAGCCGTGTGGGGGACAGGGGACGAGCAGTACTTC	CASSEAVWGTGDEQYF
-	TRBJ2-3	TRBV28	-	TGTGCCAGCAGTTCACCCGGGGGGCCTAGCACAGATACGCAGTATTTT	CASSSPGGPSTDTQYF
-	TRBJ1-1	TRBV6-5	few	TGTGCCAGCAGACCCCAGGGCAGATCGAACACTGAAGCTTTCTTT	CASRPQGRSNTEAFF
-	TRBJ2-3	TRBV5-6	-	TGTGCCAGCAGCTTCCTCAGCGACACAGATACGCAGTATTTT	CASSFLSDTDTQYF
TRBD2	TRBJ2-5	TRBV5-4	-	TGTGCCAGCAGCTTTCGGGAGGGCCCTCTGACGACCCAGTACTTC	CASSFREGPLTTQYF
-	TRBJ1-2	TRBV10-1	-	TGCGCCAGCAGTAGGATTACTAAGAGGGGGAATGGCTACACCTTC	CASSRITKRGNGYTF
TRBD1	TRBJ1-1	TRBV18	-	TGTGCCAGCTCACCTTTAGGGGGCGCGTTGAACACTGAAGCTTTCTTT	CASSPLGGALNTEAFF
-	TRBJ2-7	TRBV5-8	few	TGTGCCAGCAGCTTGGGAGGTACGGTCGACGAGCAGTACTTC	CASSLGGTVDEQYF
TRBD1	TRBJ2-7	TRBV29-1	-	TGCAGCGTCGCGGGACAGGGTCTCAACGAGCAGTACTTC	CSVAGQGLNEQYF
-	TRBJ2-7	TRBV5-1	once	TGCGCCAGCAGAAACGGGGAGTCCTATTCCTACGAGCAGTACTTC	CASRNGESYSYEQYF
-	TRBJ2-3	TRBV28	few	TGTGCCAGCAGTTCATTACCCCCGCGAGATACGCAGTATTTT	CASSSLPPRDTQYF
-	TRBJ2-3	TRBV19	-	TGTGCCAGTAGTACCTCGCGGCCCCGGGATACGCAGTATTTT	CASSTSRPRDTQYF
-	TRBJ2-3	TRBV5-8	-	TGTGCCAGCAGCTTGGAAATCGTCCAGGGGTGGACAGATACGCAGTATTTT	CASSLEIVQGWTDTQYF
-	TRBJ2-7	TRBV27	-	TGTGCCAGCAGGGGGAGACGGGATTTCCACGAGCAGTACTTC	CASRGRRDFHEQYF
-	TRBJ1-5	TRBV7-2	-	TGTGCCAGCAGCTTAGACAGGGTACCGGGACAGCCCCAGCATTTT	CASSLDRVPGQPQHF
-	TRBJ1-1	TRBV18	-	TGTGCCAGCTCACCACCGAACCGTAGAATGAACACTGAAGCTTTCTTT	CASSPPNRRMNTEAFF
-	TRBJ1-2	TRBV18	-	TGTGCCAGCTCACCAGGCAGGGCGATTGGTGGCTACACCTTC	CASSPGRAIGGYTF
TRBD1	TRBJ2-3	TRBV9	-	TGTGCCAGCAGCTGGACAGGGGGTGCCACAGATACGCAGTATTTT	CASSWTGGATDTQYF